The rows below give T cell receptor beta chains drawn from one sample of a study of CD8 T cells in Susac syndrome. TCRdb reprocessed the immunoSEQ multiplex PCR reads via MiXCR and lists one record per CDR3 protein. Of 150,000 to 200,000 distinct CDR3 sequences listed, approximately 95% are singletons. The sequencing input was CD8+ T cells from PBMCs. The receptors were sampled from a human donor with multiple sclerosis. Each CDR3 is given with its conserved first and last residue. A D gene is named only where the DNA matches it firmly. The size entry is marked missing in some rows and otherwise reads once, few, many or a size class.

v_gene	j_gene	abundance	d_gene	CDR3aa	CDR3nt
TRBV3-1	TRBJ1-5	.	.	CASSQDLIGEGRENQPQHF	TGTGCCAGCAGCCAAGATCTAATTGGTGAAGGGCGAGAAAATCAGCCCCAGCATTTT
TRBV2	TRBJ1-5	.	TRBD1	CASSLLDRGNQPQHF	TGTGCCAGCAGCCTACTCGACAGGGGCAATCAGCCCCAGCATTTT
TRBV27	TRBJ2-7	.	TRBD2	CASSLSGKTYEQYF	TGTGCCAGCAGCTTAAGCGGGAAGACCTACGAGCAGTATTTC
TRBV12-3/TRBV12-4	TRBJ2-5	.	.	CASSLRGYQETQYF	TGTGCCAGCAGTTTACGGGGGTACCAAGAGACCCAGTACTTC
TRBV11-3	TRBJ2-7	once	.	CASSLARRAIYEQYF	TGTGCCAGCAGCTTAGCAAGAAGGGCAATCTACGAGCAGTACTTC
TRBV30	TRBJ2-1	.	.	CAWSVRGWINEQFF	TGTGCCTGGAGTGTAAGGGGGTGGATCAATGAGCAGTTCTTC
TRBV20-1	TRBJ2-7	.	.	CSARDSERSSYEQYF	TGCAGTGCTAGAGATAGCGAGCGGAGCTCCTACGAGCAGTACTTC
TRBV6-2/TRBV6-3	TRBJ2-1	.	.	CASSYPSTGAGSYNEQFF	TGTGCCAGCAGTTACCCCTCCACGGGGGCGGGTTCCTACAATGAGCAGTTCTTC
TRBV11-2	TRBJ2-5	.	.	CASSLAPNPGETQYF	TGTGCCAGCAGCTTAGCTCCCAATCCTGGAGAGACCCAGTACTTC
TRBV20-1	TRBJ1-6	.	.	CSAQTGFKSPLHF	TGCAGTGCTCAAACAGGGTTTAAGTCACCCCTCCACTTT
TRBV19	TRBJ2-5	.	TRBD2	CASSPPSGGRQTQYF	TGTGCCAGTAGTCCCCCCAGCGGGGGGAGACAGACCCAGTACTTC
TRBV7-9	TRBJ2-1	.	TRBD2	CASSVTSGSSYNEQFF	TGTGCCAGCAGCGTCACTAGCGGGAGTAGTTACAATGAGCAGTTCTTC
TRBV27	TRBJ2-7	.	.	CASSCGRVTPTRHEQYF	TGTGCCAGCAGTTGTGGCAGGGTAACTCCTACGCGCCACGAGCAGTACTTC
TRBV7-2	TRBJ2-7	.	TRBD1	CASSPTPADREGYEQYF	TGTGCCAGCAGCCCCACCCCAGCGGACAGGGAAGGGTACGAGCAGTACTTC
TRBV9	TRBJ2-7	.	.	CASSKEDGPYEQYF	TGTGCCAGCAGCAAAGAGGACGGACCCTACGAGCAGTACTTC
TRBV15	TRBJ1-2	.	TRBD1	CATSREPGQDLYGYTF	TGTGCCACCAGCAGAGAGCCGGGACAGGACCTCTATGGCTACACCTTC
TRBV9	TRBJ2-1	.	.	CASSPNSGVDEQFF	TGTGCCAGCAGCCCGAACTCAGGGGTGGATGAGCAGTTCTTC
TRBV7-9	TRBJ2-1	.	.	CASSPFMSASSYNEQFF	TGTGCCAGCAGCCCCTTTATGTCGGCTTCCTCTTACAATGAGCAGTTCTTC
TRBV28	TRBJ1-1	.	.	CASRIPRANTEAFF	TGTGCCAGCAGGATTCCCCGCGCGAACACTGAAGCTTTCTTT
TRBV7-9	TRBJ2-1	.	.	CASSLELDEQFF	TGTGCCAGCAGCTTAGAACTAGATGAGCAGTTCTTC
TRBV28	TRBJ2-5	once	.	CASSLEGGGIETQYF	TGTGCCAGCAGTTTAGAAGGGGGAGGTATAGAGACCCAGTACTTC
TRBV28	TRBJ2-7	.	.	CASSSSPEQYF	TGTGCCAGCAGCTCGAGTCCCGAGCAGTACTTC
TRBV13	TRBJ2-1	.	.	CASSLVVSYNEQFF	TGTGCCAGCAGCTTAGTGGTTTCCTACAATGAGCAGTTCTTC
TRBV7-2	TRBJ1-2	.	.	CASSLEDSGANYGYTF	TGTGCCAGCAGCTTAGAGGACAGCGGGGCTAACTATGGCTACACCTTC
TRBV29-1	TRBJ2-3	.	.	CSVVGRGDTDTQYF	TGCAGCGTTGTAGGCCGTGGGGACACAGATACGCAGTATTTT
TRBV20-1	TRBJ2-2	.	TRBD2	CSARTSGFDTGELFF	TGCAGTGCTAGAACTAGCGGGTTTGATACCGGGGAGCTGTTTTTT
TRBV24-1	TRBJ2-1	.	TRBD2	CATSDLSSGGSYNEQFF	TGTGCCACCAGTGATTTGTCTTCGGGGGGATCCTACAATGAGCAGTTCTTC
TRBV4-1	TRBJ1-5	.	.	CASSPEARSNQPQHF	TGCGCCAGCAGCCCAGAGGCCCGTAGCAATCAGCCCCAGCATTTT
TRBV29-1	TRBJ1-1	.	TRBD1	CSVVIGGQLEAFF	TGCAGCGTTGTAATTGGGGGACAGCTTGAAGCTTTCTTT
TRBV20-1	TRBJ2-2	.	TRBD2	CSALVPGLSNTGELFF	TGCAGTGCGTTGGTACCGGGACTATCGAACACCGGGGAGCTGTTTTTT
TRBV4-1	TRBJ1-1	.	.	CASSQDMGYTEAFF	TGCGCCAGCAGCCAAGATATGGGTTACACTGAAGCTTTCTTT
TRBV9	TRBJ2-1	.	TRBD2	CASSVVATSGRAFTYNEQFF	TGTGCCAGCAGCGTAGTAGCGACTAGCGGGAGAGCGTTCACCTACAATGAGCAGTTCTTC
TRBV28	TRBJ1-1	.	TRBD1	CASSLDGTGLAEAFF	TGTGCCAGCAGTTTAGATGGGACAGGGTTGGCTGAAGCTTTCTTT
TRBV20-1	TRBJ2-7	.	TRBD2	CSALTSGRAHYEQYF	TGCAGTGCACTGACTAGCGGGAGGGCCCACTACGAGCAGTACTTC
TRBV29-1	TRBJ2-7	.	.	CSVLGASEQYF	TGCAGCGTGCTCGGGGCCTCCGAGCAGTACTTC
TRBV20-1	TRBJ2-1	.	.	CSAPPGSWVVNEQFF	TGCAGTGCCCCGCCCGGTTCGTGGGTCGTCAATGAGCAGTTCTTC
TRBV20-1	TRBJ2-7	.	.	CSATPKSEPYEQYF	TGCAGTGCTACCCCAAAGAGCGAGCCCTACGAGCAGTACTTC
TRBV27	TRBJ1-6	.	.	CASSLLGRPLHF	TGTGCCAGCAGTTTATTAGGGCGTCCCCTCCACTTT
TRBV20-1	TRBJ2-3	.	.	CSVPSTDTQYF	TGCAGTGTTCCTAGCACAGATACGCAGTATTTT
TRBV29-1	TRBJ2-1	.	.	CSGDLRGPTDEQFF	TGCAGCGGCGATTTGCGGGGGCCTACGGATGAGCAGTTCTTC
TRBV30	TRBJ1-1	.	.	CAWSVHQLGTEAFF	TGTGCCTGGAGTGTACATCAATTGGGAACTGAAGCTTTCTTT
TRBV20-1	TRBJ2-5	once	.	CSANRDGQETQYF	TGCAGTGCTAACAGGGATGGCCAAGAGACCCAGTACTTC
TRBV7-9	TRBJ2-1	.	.	CASDGGALNEQFF	TGTGCCAGCGATGGGGGGGCGTTAAATGAGCAGTTCTTC
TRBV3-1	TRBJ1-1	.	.	CASSQVGWTEAFF	TGTGCCAGCAGCCAAGTGGGGTGGACTGAAGCTTTCTTT
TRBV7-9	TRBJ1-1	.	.	CASSLIRAEAFF	TGTGCCAGCAGCCTAATCCGGGCTGAAGCTTTCTTT
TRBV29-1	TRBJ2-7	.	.	CSVGQASSYEQYF	TGCAGCGTTGGACAGGCTAGCTCCTACGAGCAGTACTTC
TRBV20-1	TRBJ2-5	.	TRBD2	CSARDPVREYETQYF	TGCAGTGCTAGGGACCCGGTGCGGGAGTACGAGACCCAGTACTTC
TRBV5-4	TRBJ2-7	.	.	CASSSARNEQYF	TGTGCCAGCAGCTCCGCTAGGAACGAGCAGTACTTC
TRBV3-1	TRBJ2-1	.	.	CASSQEPPTYNEQFF	TGTGCCAGCAGCCAAGAACCCCCGACGTACAATGAGCAGTTCTTC
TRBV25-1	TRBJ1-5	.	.	CASSERLYNQPQHF	TGTGCCAGCAGTGAAAGGCTTTATAATCAGCCCCAGCATTTT
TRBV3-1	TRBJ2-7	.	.	CASSPRVGTHSYEQYF	TGTGCCAGCAGCCCGAGGGTTGGGACACATTCCTACGAGCAGTACTTC
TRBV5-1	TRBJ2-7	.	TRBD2	CASSQMLAGDYEQYF	TGCGCCAGCAGCCAAATGTTAGCGGGAGACTACGAGCAGTACTTC
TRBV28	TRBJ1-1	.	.	CASNLNTEAFF	TGTGCCAGTAATTTGAACACTGAAGCTTTCTTT
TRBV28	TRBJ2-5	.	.	CASSQGGRADTQETQYF	TGTGCCAGCAGTCAGGGGGGGCGGGCGGACACACAAGAGACCCAGTACTTC
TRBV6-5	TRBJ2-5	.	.	CASSYGTKTYQETQYF	TGTGCCAGCAGTTACGGGACAAAAACGTACCAAGAGACCCAGTACTTC
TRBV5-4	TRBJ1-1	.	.	CASSFVRGEAFF	TGTGCCAGCAGCTTCGTCCGGGGTGAAGCTTTCTTT